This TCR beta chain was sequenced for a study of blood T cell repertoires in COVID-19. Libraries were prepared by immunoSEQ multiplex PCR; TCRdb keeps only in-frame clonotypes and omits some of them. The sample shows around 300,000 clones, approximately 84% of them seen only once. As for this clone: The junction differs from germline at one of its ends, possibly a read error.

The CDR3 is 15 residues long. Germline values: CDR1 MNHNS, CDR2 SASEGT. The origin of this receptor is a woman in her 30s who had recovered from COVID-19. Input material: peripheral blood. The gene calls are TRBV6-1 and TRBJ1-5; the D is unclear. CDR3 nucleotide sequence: TGTGCCAGCAGCGAAGGAGGGAGGGTAAATCAGCCCCAGCATTTT. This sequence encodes CASSEGGRVNQPQHF.